The 5 T cell receptor beta chains given below trace back to one sample, sequenced in a study of vaccination effects on CD4 cells after COVID-19. These receptors' antigens are unknown. TCRdb keeps only in-frame clones here, not all; method: immunoSEQ multiplex PCR. The sample yields fewer than 65,000 clones, over 70% seen once. Viral peptide pools were used in the ViraFEST assay to expand antigen-specific CD4+ T cells, and sequencing came afterward. Culturing for roughly 10 days preceded CD4+ T cell isolation. Having tested negative for nucleocapsid antibodies, the vaccine recipients showed no prior SARS-CoV-2 infection. Sequencing used CD4+ T cells from PBMCs cultured with HCoV-OC43 spike peptides, obtained before COVID-19 vaccination. Sample subset: HCoV-OC43 spike overlapping peptide pool stimulation. These receptors were collected from a human donor who received a COVID-19 vaccine.

The CDR3 DNA reads TGTGCCAGCAGTTCGACTAGCGGGGCGGAGACCCAGTACTTC. It codes for CASSSTSGAETQYF. The gene calls are TRBV3-1 (or the pseudogene TRBV3-2) and TRBJ2-5; 11 positions match TRBD2. V trimming: 6 bases; J trimming: 5 bases; junction bases outside the gene matches: 5. Germline V gene sequence: CDR1 LGHDT, CDR2 YNNKEL (reference sequence). The CDR3 loop spans 14 amino acids.

The chain employs TRBV12-1 and TRBJ1-1. TRBV12-1 is a known pseudogene. This CDR3 has 17 amino acids. The chain's CDR3 is CASTDLTRPILNTEAFF. The CDR3 DNA reads TGTGCCAGCACCGATCTTACCCGACCTATCCTGAACACTGAAGCTTTCTTT.

The rearrangement links TRBV6-4 to TRBJ2-1, with 7 bases identical to TRBD2. CDR3 length equals 15 residues. Germline loops: CDR1 MRHNA, CDR2 SNTAGT. V lost 3 bases, J lost 5 bases, and 7 bases stayed unmatched. The CDR3 bases are TGTGCCAGCAGTGAACAAGGACTAGGGAACAATGAGCAGTTCTTC. Protein product: CASSEQGLGNNEQFF.

CDR3 sequence reads: CASSQATLAKNIQYF. CDR3 nucleotide sequence: TGTGCCAGCAGCCAGGCTACCCTAGCCAAAAACATTCAGTACTTC. The chain carries TRBV3-1 (or the pseudogene TRBV3-2) and TRBJ2-4; D gene ambiguous. Germline CDR1 is LGHDT and CDR2 is YNNKEL (reference sequence). The CDR3 is made up of 15 amino acids. Trimming cost V 3 bases and J 0 bases, with 9 bases left between them.

This chain uses TRBV30 with TRBJ1-2; 7 nucleotides line up with TRBD1. V lost 0 bases and J lost 1; bases outside the gene matches: 5. The CDR3 loop spans 15 amino acids. Germline V gene lookup returns CDR1 GTSNPN and CDR2 SVGIG (reference sequence). CDR3 amino acids: CAWSVQGVRNYGYTF. The DNA for the CDR3 is TGTGCCTGGAGTGTTCAGGGGGTGCGTAACTATGGCTACACCTTC.